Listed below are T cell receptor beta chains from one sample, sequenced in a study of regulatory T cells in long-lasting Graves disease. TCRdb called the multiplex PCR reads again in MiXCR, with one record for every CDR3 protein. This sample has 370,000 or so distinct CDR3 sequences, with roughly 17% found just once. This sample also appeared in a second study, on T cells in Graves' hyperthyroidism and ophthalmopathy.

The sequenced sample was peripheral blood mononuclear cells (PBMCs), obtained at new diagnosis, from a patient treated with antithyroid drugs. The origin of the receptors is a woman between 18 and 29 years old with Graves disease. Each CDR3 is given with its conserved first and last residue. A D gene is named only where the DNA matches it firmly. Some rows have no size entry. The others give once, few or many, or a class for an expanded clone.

DNA: TGTGCCAGCAGTGGTCGGAGGCATAGCAATCAGCCCCAGCATTTT
CDR3: CASSGRRHSNQPQHF
size: few
D: .
J: TRBJ1-5
V: TRBV6-1

DNA: TGTGCCAGCGGCTTCTACGAGCAGTACTTC
CDR3: CASGFYEQYF
size: many
D: .
J: TRBJ2-7
V: TRBV2

DNA: TGCAGCGTGGGACAGAGAAATGAAAAACTGTTTTTT
CDR3: CSVGQRNEKLFF
size: .
D: TRBD1
J: TRBJ1-4
V: TRBV29-1

DNA: TGCAGCGTGGGGACAGGGGCCAACTCACTCCATGGCTACACCTTC
CDR3: CSVGTGANSLHGYTF
size: few
D: TRBD1
J: TRBJ1-2
V: TRBV29-1

DNA: TGTGCCAGCAGCCTACCCGGGACAGGGGGGGGTGAGCAGTTCTTC
CDR3: CASSLPGTGGGEQFF
size: .
D: TRBD1
J: TRBJ2-1
V: TRBV11-2

DNA: TGCAGTGCTACGGCCCCAGCGGGAGGATCGACCGAGCAGTACTTC
CDR3: CSATAPAGGSTEQYF
size: .
D: TRBD2
J: TRBJ2-7
V: TRBV20-1

DNA: TGTGCCAGCAGCCAACCCGGGGCAGAGGAGCAGTACTTC
CDR3: CASSQPGAEEQYF
size: many
D: .
J: TRBJ2-7
V: TRBV7-6

DNA: TGTGCCATCAGTGAGGGTCCGGGGGAGGCTCAGCCCCAGCATTTT
CDR3: CAISEGPGEAQPQHF
size: .
D: .
J: TRBJ1-5
V: TRBV10-3

DNA: TGTGCCCCTCCCGGGGCGGGAGAGACCTACGAGCAGTACTTC
CDR3: CAPPGAGETYEQYF
size: many
D: TRBD2
J: TRBJ2-7
V: TRBV3-1

DNA: TGCGCCAGCAGCTTGGTTCCCAGCCCGGGGCCTAGCACAGATACGCAGTATTTT
CDR3: CASSLVPSPGPSTDTQYF
size: many
D: .
J: TRBJ2-3
V: TRBV5-1

DNA: TGCAGTGCTAGAGATACTTGGACGATCAACACCGGGGAGCTGTTTTTT
CDR3: CSARDTWTINTGELFF
size: few
D: .
J: TRBJ2-2
V: TRBV20-1

DNA: TGTGCCAGCAGTGAAGGACCAAACACCGGGGAGCTGTTTTTT
CDR3: CASSEGPNTGELFF
size: many
D: .
J: TRBJ2-2
V: TRBV2

DNA: TGTGCCAGCTCACCAACTAGCGGGAGGACGAATGAGCAGTTCTTC
CDR3: CASSPTSGRTNEQFF
size: many
D: TRBD2
J: TRBJ2-1
V: TRBV18

DNA: TGCAGTGCTGCGGTCCCTAGCACAGATACGCAGTATTTT
CDR3: CSAAVPSTDTQYF
size: once
D: .
J: TRBJ2-3
V: TRBV20-1

DNA: TGCAGCGTTGCGGACAGGGGTGATCACAATGAGCAGTTCTTC
CDR3: CSVADRGDHNEQFF
size: many
D: TRBD1
J: TRBJ2-1
V: TRBV29-1

DNA: TGTGCCAGCAGTTTCCGAAGCCCCTTGACTAGCGGGAGGGCCGGGTACAATGAGCAGTTCTTC
CDR3: CASSFRSPLTSGRAGYNEQFF
size: many
D: TRBD2
J: TRBJ2-1
V: TRBV28

DNA: TGTGCCAGCAGGGTCAGGACAGATACGCAGTATTTT
CDR3: CASRVRTDTQYF
size: many
D: .
J: TRBJ2-3
V: TRBV2

DNA: TGTGCCAGCAGTCCCGCCAGCTACGAGCAGTACTTC
CDR3: CASSPASYEQYF
size: many
D: .
J: TRBJ2-7
V: TRBV28

DNA: TGTGCCCACGGTGGTGAAAAACTGTTTTTT
CDR3: CAHGGEKLFF
size: .
D: .
J: TRBJ1-4
V: TRBV6-1

DNA: TGTGCCAGCCAAACAGGTTATAATTCACCCCTCCACTTT
CDR3: CASQTGYNSPLHF
size: many
D: .
J: TRBJ1-6
V: TRBV28

DNA: TGTGCCAGCAGCTTAGGGGCCTATACAGATACGCAGTATTTT
CDR3: CASSLGAYTDTQYF
size: many
D: .
J: TRBJ2-3
V: TRBV7-9

DNA: TGCAGTGCTCGCCCCCCAGCGGGAGGAAGAGAGACCCAGTACTTC
CDR3: CSARPPAGGRETQYF
size: many
D: TRBD2
J: TRBJ2-5
V: TRBV20-1

DNA: TGTGCCAGCAGCCCCCACCGTTTGGGACAGGGAAGCTCTGGGGCCAACGTCCTGACTTTC
CDR3: CASSPHRLGQGSSGANVLTF
size: .
D: TRBD1
J: TRBJ2-6
V: TRBV7-9

DNA: TGTGCCAGCAGTCCTGGCCCCCAAAACATTCAGTACTTC
CDR3: CASSPGPQNIQYF
size: .
D: .
J: TRBJ2-4
V: TRBV6-2/TRBV6-3

DNA: TGTGCCATCAGAACCGGGACAGGGGGCTCCTACGAGCAGTACTTC
CDR3: CAIRTGTGGSYEQYF
size: few
D: TRBD1
J: TRBJ2-7
V: TRBV10-3

DNA: TGTGCCAGCAGTTTAGTCAGGAACACTGAAGCTTTCTTT
CDR3: CASSLVRNTEAFF
size: many
D: .
J: TRBJ1-1
V: TRBV12-3/TRBV12-4

DNA: TGTGCCAGCAGTCAATCCCCCGCCCTCGGGAAGACCCAGTACTTC
CDR3: CASSQSPALGKTQYF
size: many
D: .
J: TRBJ2-5
V: TRBV6-1

DNA: TGTGCCAGCAACTCGGAGAGTAGTGGTGAGCAGTTCTTC
CDR3: CASNSESSGEQFF
size: many
D: .
J: TRBJ2-1
V: TRBV12-3/TRBV12-4

DNA: TGTGCCAGCAGCCCCTCTCCGGGTATGGCCTACGAGCAGTTCTTC
CDR3: CASSPSPGMAYEQFF
size: once
D: .
J: TRBJ2-1
V: TRBV7-3

DNA: TGTGCCAGTACCCCTGCAGGAGGGGCCAACGTCCTGACTTTC
CDR3: CASTPAGGANVLTF
size: few
D: .
J: TRBJ2-6
V: TRBV19

DNA: TGTGCCAGCAGCTTAATTTATCGTGGGGGGGTCTCTGGTAATGAGCAGTTCTTC
CDR3: CASSLIYRGGVSGNEQFF
size: many
D: TRBD2
J: TRBJ2-1
V: TRBV11-2

DNA: TGTGCCAGCAGCAACAGCCCACAGGGTATTCAGTTCTTC
CDR3: CASSNSPQGIQFF
size: many
D: .
J: TRBJ2-1
V: TRBV3-1

DNA: TGTGCCAGCAACCGGACAGGGGGAGGCGAAAAACTGTTTTTT
CDR3: CASNRTGGGEKLFF
size: .
D: TRBD1
J: TRBJ1-4
V: TRBV7-2

DNA: TGTGCCAGCAGCCGGGGGAGTGGTACTGCGGGAGGATACTACAATGAGCAGTTCTTC
CDR3: CASSRGSGTAGGYYNEQFF
size: .
D: TRBD2
J: TRBJ2-1
V: TRBV5-4

DNA: TGTGCCAGTAGTACCGGAAAGAACACTGAAGCTTTCTTT
CDR3: CASSTGKNTEAFF
size: few
D: .
J: TRBJ1-1
V: TRBV19

DNA: TGTGCCAGCAGTTTACCTAGATTAGGGGGCGCCGGCCCAAATTCACCCCTCCACTTT
CDR3: CASSLPRLGGAGPNSPLHF
size: many
D: TRBD1
J: TRBJ1-6
V: TRBV28

DNA: TGTGCCAGCAGCGTAGCTCCCCAGGGGCGCACAGATACGCAGTATTTT
CDR3: CASSVAPQGRTDTQYF
size: many
D: .
J: TRBJ2-3
V: TRBV9

DNA: TGTGCCAGCAGCTTAAGGGACCCGGGACAGGGATTCGATGAGCAGTTCTTC
CDR3: CASSLRDPGQGFDEQFF
size: many
D: TRBD1
J: TRBJ2-1
V: TRBV11-2

DNA: TGTGCCAGCAGTTACGTCCACGGCGGGCTTAGCAATCAGCCCCAGCATTTT
CDR3: CASSYVHGGLSNQPQHF
size: few
D: .
J: TRBJ1-5
V: TRBV6-5

DNA: TGTGCCAGCAGCCGAGGCAGAGAATCACCCCTCCACTTT
CDR3: CASSRGRESPLHF
size: many
D: .
J: TRBJ1-6
V: TRBV11-2

DNA: TGCGCCAGCAGCTGGACCTCCGGGACAGCCATAAATGAGCAGTTCTTC
CDR3: CASSWTSGTAINEQFF
size: many
D: TRBD1
J: TRBJ2-1
V: TRBV5-1

DNA: TGCAGTGCTAGAGTAAAGCTACAAGAGACCCAGTACTTC
CDR3: CSARVKLQETQYF
size: many
D: .
J: TRBJ2-5
V: TRBV20-1

DNA: TGTGCCTGGAGTGCCCTCGATGAGAGCTACACCTTC
CDR3: CAWSALDESYTF
size: .
D: .
J: TRBJ1-2
V: TRBV30

DNA: TGCGCCAGCAGCTTGGGTGATCCCAATCAGCCCCAGCATTTT
CDR3: CASSLGDPNQPQHF
size: many
D: .
J: TRBJ1-5
V: TRBV5-1

DNA: TGTGCCGGGGGCCTAGCGGGGTCCACAGATACGCAGTATTTT
CDR3: CAGGLAGSTDTQYF
size: .
D: TRBD2
J: TRBJ2-3
V: TRBV30

DNA: TGTGCCAGCAGCTTGGTTCAGGGGACGAACAATGAGCAGTTCTTC
CDR3: CASSLVQGTNNEQFF
size: many
D: .
J: TRBJ2-1
V: TRBV5-6

DNA: TGTGCCAGCAGTTTGCCCTTTATTAGCGGGGGGAGCACAGATACGCAGTATTTT
CDR3: CASSLPFISGGSTDTQYF
size: many
D: TRBD2
J: TRBJ2-3
V: TRBV12-3/TRBV12-4

DNA: TGTGCCAGCAGCCAAGGATTGGCAGGGACCCAGTACTTC
CDR3: CASSQGLAGTQYF
size: many
D: .
J: TRBJ2-5
V: TRBV3-1

DNA: TGTGCCAGCAGCCTTGAGCAGGTCTACACCTTC
CDR3: CASSLEQVYTF
size: .
D: .
J: TRBJ1-2
V: TRBV5-6

DNA: TGTGCCAGCAGCCAGGGGGACAGCTACTATGGCTACACCTTC
CDR3: CASSQGDSYYGYTF
size: many
D: TRBD1
J: TRBJ1-2
V: TRBV3-1

DNA: TGTGCCAGCAGCTGGGGGGGTAGCCTCCAAGAGACCCAGTACTTC
CDR3: CASSWGGSLQETQYF
size: few
D: TRBD2
J: TRBJ2-5
V: TRBV7-9

DNA: TGTGCCAGCAGCCAAGATCGTCGGCTTAACTATGGCTACACCTTC
CDR3: CASSQDRRLNYGYTF
size: .
D: .
J: TRBJ1-2
V: TRBV3-1

DNA: TGCAGTGCTACCCCCTTAGGCGGGGGGGTGGGTGAGCAGTTCTTC
CDR3: CSATPLGGGVGEQFF
size: .
D: TRBD2
J: TRBJ2-1
V: TRBV20-1

DNA: TGCAGTGCTATCGACAGGGGAGGGAAGACCCAGTACTTC
CDR3: CSAIDRGGKTQYF
size: many
D: .
J: TRBJ2-5
V: TRBV20-1

DNA: TGCAGTGCTAGAGACATCCAGGGATTTGGCTGCACCTTC
CDR3: CSARDIQGFGCTF
size: .
D: .
J: TRBJ1-2
V: TRBV20-1